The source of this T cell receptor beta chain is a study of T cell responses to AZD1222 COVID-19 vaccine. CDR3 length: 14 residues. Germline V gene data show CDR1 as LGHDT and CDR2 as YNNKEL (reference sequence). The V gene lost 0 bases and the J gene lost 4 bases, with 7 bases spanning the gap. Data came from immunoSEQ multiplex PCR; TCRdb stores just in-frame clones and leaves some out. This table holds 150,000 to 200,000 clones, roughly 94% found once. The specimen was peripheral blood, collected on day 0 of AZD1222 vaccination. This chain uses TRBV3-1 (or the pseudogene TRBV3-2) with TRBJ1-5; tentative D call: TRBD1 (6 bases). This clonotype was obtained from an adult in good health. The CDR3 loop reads CASSQETGNQPQHF. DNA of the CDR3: TGTGCCAGCAGCCAAGAGACAGGTAATCAGCCCCAGCATTTT.